The present TCR beta chain was sequenced within a study of PD-1 blockade in classical Hodgkin lymphoma. Study-wide findings and caveats: Reported baseline diversity: healthy donors highest, relapsed/refractory patients lowest.

Trimming took off 6 bases at V and 6 bases at J, with 12 bases between the two ends. This CDR3 region has 13 residues. In germline, CDR1 is MNHEY, CDR2 SVGAGI. There are a few counts of this clone. Its antigen is still unknown. Data came from immunoSEQ multiplex PCR; TCRdb stores just in-frame clones and leaves some out. The sample holds around 16,000 clones, about 86% seen once. Noted time point: newly diagnosed, previously untreated cHL patient sample. The authors purified CD4+ T cells from thawed PBMCs by magnetic negative selection. Peripheral samples used as comparators were newly diagnosed, untreated classical Hodgkin lymphoma PBMCs.

Sequencing was carried out using CD4+ T cells from blood. The rearrangement links TRBV6-5 to TRBJ1-5; D gene ambiguous. The TCR was taken from a human donor with classical Hodgkin lymphoma. Here the CDR3 DNA reads TGTGCCAGCAGGAGGGCGGTAGGTCAGCCCCAGCATTTT. It translates to CASRRAVGQPQHF.